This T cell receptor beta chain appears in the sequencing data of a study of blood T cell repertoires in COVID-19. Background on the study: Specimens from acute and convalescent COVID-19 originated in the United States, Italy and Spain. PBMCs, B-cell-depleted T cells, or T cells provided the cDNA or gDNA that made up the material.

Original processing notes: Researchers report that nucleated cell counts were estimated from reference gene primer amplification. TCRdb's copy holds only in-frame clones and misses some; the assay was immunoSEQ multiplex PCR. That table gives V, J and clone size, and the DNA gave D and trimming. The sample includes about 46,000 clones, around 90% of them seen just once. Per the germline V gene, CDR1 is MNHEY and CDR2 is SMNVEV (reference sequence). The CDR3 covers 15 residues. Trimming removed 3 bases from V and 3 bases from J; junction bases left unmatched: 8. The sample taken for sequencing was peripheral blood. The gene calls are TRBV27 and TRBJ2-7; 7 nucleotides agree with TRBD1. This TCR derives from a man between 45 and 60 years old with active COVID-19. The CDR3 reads CASSFKQGSGYEQYF. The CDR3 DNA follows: TGTGCCAGCAGTTTCAAACAGGGGTCGGGCTACGAGCAGTACTTC.